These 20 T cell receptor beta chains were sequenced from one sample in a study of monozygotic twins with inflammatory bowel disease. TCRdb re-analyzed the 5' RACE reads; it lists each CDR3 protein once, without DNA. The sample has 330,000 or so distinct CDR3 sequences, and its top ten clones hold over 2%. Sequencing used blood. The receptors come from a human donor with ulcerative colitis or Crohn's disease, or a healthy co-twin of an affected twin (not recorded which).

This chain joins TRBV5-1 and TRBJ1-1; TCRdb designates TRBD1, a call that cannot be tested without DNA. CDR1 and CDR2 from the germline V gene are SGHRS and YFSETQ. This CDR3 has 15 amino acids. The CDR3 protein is CASSLVDSVNTEAFF. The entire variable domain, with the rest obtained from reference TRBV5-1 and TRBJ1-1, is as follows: KAGVTQTPRYLIKTRGQQVTLSCSPISGHRSVSWYQQTPGQGLQFLFEYFSETQRNKGNFPGRFSGRQFSNSRSEMNVSTLELGDSALYLCASSLVDSVNTEAFFGQGTRLTVV.

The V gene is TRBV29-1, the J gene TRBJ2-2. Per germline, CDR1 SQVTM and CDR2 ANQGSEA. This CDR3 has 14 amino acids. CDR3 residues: CSVEPRGNTGELFF.

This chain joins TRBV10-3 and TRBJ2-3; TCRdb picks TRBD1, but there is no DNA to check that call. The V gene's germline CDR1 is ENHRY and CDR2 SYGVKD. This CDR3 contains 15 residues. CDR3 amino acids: CAISESVQGTDTQYF.

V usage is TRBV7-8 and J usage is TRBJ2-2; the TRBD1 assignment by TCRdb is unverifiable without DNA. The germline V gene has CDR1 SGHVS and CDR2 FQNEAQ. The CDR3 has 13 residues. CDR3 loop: CASSPLRAGELFF.

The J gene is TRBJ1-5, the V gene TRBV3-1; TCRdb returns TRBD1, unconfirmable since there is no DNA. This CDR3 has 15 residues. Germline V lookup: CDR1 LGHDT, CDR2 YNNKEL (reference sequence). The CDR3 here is CASSSGHLSNQPQHF.

CDR3: CASSGNRGLTVETQYF. V gene TRBV10-1 combines with J gene TRBJ2-5; TCRdb's D gene call, TRBD1, goes unchecked for lack of DNA. The CDR3 is 16 amino acids. From germline, CDR1 is WNHNN and CDR2 SYGVQD (reference sequence).

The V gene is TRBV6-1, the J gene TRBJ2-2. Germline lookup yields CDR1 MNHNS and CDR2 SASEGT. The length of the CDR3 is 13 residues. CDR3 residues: CASISGVTGELFF.

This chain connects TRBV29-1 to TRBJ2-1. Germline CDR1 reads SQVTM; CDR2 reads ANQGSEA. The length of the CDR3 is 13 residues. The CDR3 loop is CSVAGSSYNEQFF.

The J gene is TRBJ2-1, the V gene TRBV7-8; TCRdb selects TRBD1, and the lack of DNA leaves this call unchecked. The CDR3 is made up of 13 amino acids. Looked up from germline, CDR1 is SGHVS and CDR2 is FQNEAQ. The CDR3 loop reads CASSAHGDNEQFF.

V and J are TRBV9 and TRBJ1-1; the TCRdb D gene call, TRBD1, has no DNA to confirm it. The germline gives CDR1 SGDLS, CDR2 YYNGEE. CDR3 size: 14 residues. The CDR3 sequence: CASSEGGSISEAFF.

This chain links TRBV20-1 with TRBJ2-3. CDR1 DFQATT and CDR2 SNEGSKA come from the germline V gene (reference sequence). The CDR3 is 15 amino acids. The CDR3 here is CSARFRLASTDTQYF.

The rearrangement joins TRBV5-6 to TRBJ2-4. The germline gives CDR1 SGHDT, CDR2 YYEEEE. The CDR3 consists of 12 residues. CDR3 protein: CASSLGLNIQYF.

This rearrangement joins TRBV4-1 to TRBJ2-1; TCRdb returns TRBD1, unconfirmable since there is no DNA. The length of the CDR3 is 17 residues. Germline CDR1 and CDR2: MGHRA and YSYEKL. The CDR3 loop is CASSPLPPGQGDDEQFF.

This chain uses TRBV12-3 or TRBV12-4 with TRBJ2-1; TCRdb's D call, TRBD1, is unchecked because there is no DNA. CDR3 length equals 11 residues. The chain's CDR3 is CASRQGRFLIF.

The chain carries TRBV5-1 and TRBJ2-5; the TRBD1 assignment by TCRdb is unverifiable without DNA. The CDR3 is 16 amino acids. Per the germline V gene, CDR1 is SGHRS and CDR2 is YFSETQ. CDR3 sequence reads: CASSLGQGAHQETQYF.

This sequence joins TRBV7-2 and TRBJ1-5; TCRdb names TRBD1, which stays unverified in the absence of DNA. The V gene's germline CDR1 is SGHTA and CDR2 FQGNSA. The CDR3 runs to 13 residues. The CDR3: CASSSDRRQPQHF.

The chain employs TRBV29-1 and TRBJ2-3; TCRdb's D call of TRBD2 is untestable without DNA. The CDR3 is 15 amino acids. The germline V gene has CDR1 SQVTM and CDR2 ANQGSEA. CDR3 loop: CSVLLAGGPTDTQYF.

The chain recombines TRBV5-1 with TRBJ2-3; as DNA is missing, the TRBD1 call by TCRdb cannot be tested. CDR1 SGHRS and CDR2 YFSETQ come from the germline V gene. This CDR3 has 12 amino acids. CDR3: CASRQATDTQYF.

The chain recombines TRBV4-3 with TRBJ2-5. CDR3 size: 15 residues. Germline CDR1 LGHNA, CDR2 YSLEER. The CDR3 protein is CASSVGIDSQETQYF.

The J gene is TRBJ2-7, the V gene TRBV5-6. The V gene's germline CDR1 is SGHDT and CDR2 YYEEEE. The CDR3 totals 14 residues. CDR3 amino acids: CASSFGQGVYEQYF.